A single sample gave rise to the 21 T cell receptor beta chains below, sequenced in a study of blood T cell repertoires in COVID-19. Only in-frame clones appear in the TCRdb table, and some are missing; sequencing was by immunoSEQ multiplex PCR. The profile covers tens of thousands of clones, with 81% appearing a single time and 2.5% to 4% taken by the ten largest. The material sequenced was peripheral blood. Receptor source: a man between 65 and 80 years old with COVID-19, enrolled during active disease.

The gene calls are TRBV7-2 and TRBJ1-2; weak D call: TRBD1 (5 bases). This CDR3 has 15 residues. From germline, CDR1 is SGHTA and CDR2 FQGNSA. With 5 bases removed from V and 4 bases from J, the gap between germline ends came to 17 bases. This chain's CDR3 is CASSTNSQGGYGYTF. CDR3 DNA: TGTGCCAGCAGCACCAACAGCCAGGGAGGCTATGGCTACACCTTC.

The chain employs TRBV7-2 and TRBJ2-1, with TRBD2 as a possible D gene (5 bases). Germline V gene sequence: CDR1 SGHTA, CDR2 FQGNSA. Trimming removed 1 base from V and 2 bases from J, with 12 bases in between. There are 16 residues in the CDR3. The CDR3 nucleotides are TGTGCCAGCAGCTTAGTTGATGGTAGCGCCTACAATGAGCAGTTCTTC. It specifies CASSLVDGSAYNEQFF.

This clone came up a few times. The chain has TRBV4-3 and TRBJ1-2; the D gene is possibly TRBD1 (5 bases). The CDR3 contains 14 residues. Germline values: CDR1 LGHNA, CDR2 YSLEER. Deletions cut 0 bases from V and 4 bases from J, with 9 bases between. CDR3 sequence (DNA): TGCGCCAGCAGCCAAGATACCGGGGGCTATGGCTACACCTTC. Translation: CASSQDTGGYGYTF.

V gene TRBV4-1 combines with J gene TRBJ2-7, with 8 bases identical to TRBD1. Losses at the gene ends were 5 bases for V and 1 base for J; bases not matched to a gene: 7. The CDR3 extends over 15 amino acids. The germline V gene has CDR1 MGHRA and CDR2 YSYEKL. For the CDR3, the DNA is TGCGCCAGCAGCAGGGAGGACAGGGCGTCCTACGAGCAGTACTTC. Its protein product is CASSREDRASYEQYF.

The chain has TRBV4-3 and TRBJ1-1; D call uncertain. This CDR3 is 16 amino acids long. V lost 1 base to trimming and J lost 0 bases, with 12 bases between them. The V gene's germline CDR1 is LGHNA and CDR2 YSLEER. For the CDR3, the DNA is TGCGCCAGCAGCCAAGGGGTGGGCAGCCTGAACACTGAAGCTTTCTTT. The encoded protein is CASSQGVGSLNTEAFF.

This sequence joins TRBV5-6 and TRBJ1-1; tentatively, D is TRBD1 (6 bases). The CDR3 extends over 14 amino acids. V lost 3 bases, J lost 3 bases, and 12 bases lay in between. CDR1 is SGHDT, CDR2 YYEEEE, per germline. In DNA, the CDR3 is TGTGCCAGCAGCTGGGATGGACAGTACACTGAAGCTTTCTTT. Translation: CASSWDGQYTEAFF.

The V call is TRBV27, the J call TRBJ1-6; 7 bases fit TRBD1. V gave up 6 bases and J gave up 8 bases; unmatched junction bases: 10. The V gene's germline CDR1 is MNHEY and CDR2 SMNVEV (reference sequence). This CDR3 is 15 amino acids long. CDR3 sequence reads: CASSLQGFGYSPLHF. As DNA, the CDR3 is TGTGCCAGCAGCCTACAGGGGTTCGGCTATTCACCCCTCCACTTT.

This chain joins TRBV19 and TRBJ2-1; 10 bases map to TRBD2. The germline V gene has CDR1 LNHDA and CDR2 SQIVND (reference sequence). J was trimmed by 4 bases and V by 6 bases; bases with no gene match: 12. This CDR3 spans 17 amino acids. CDR3 DNA sequence: TGTGCCAGTAGAAGTTCTGAGGGACTAGCGAGTTACAATGAGCAGTTCTTC. This codes for CASRSSEGLASYNEQFF.

The chain is built from TRBV9 and TRBJ2-7; possibly TRBD2 for D (5 bases). CDR1 SGDLS and CDR2 YYNGEE come from the germline V gene. This CDR3 has 15 amino acids. Between the trimmed V and J ends, which lost 3 bases and 0 bases, there was a span of 13 bases. CDR3 in DNA: TGTGCCAGCAGCGCCAACCCGGGGAGCTCCTACGAGCAGTACTTC. It specifies CASSANPGSSYEQYF.

This sequence joins TRBV5-6 and TRBJ2-1; 8 bases are shared with TRBD2. Trimming at V came to 3 bases and at J to 7 bases, leaving 6 bases not matched to a gene. The CDR3 loop spans 14 amino acids. Germline CDR1 and CDR2: SGHDT and YYEEEE. CDR3 sequence: CASSSLAVGNEQFF. The CDR3, as DNA: TGTGCCAGCAGCTCACTAGCGGTCGGGAATGAGCAGTTCTTC.

The V call is TRBV5-1, the J call TRBJ2-5; TRBD2 matches 7 bases. V was clipped by 1 base and J by 4 bases; unmatched bases: 7. Per the germline V gene, CDR1 is SGHRS and CDR2 is YFSETQ. CDR3 length: 15 residues. In DNA form, the CDR3 reads TGCGCCAGCAGCTTGATGACCTCGGGAGGAGAGACCCAGTACTTC. Translation: CASSLMTSGGETQYF.

This clone was detected once. J is TRBJ1-2 and V is TRBV5-1, with D hard to call. V lost 3 bases and J lost 8, with 23 bases in between. The CDR3 runs 16 residues. The V gene's germline CDR1 is SGHRS and CDR2 YFSETQ. In DNA form, the CDR3 reads TGCGCCAGCAGCTGGGGTGGTGGGCAGCGGCTCGGAGGCTACACCTTC. Its protein is CASSWGGGQRLGGYTF.

The table lists this clone with a few counts. V and J are TRBV7-9 and TRBJ2-7, with D unclear. Germline values: CDR1 SEHNR, CDR2 FQNEAQ (reference sequence). Between the trimmed V and J ends, which lost 5 bases and 3 bases, there was a span of 8 bases. This CDR3 is built from 12 residues. CDR3 coding DNA: TGTGCCAGCAGCCTGGCGGACTACGAGCAGTACTTC. It encodes CASSLADYEQYF.

By share, this clone counts as medium-sized (0.01 to 0.1%). The chain joins TRBV4-2 to TRBJ1-5; D remains ambiguous. The CDR3 is 15 residues long. The V and J ends lost 0 bases and 7 bases respectively, with 13 bases between them. Looked up from germline, CDR1 is LGHNA and CDR2 is YNFKEQ. The DNA for the CDR3 is TGTGCCAGCAGCCAAGAACACGGGCGCGGGCAGCCCCAGCATTTT. Residues: CASSQEHGRGQPQHF.

There are a few counts of this clone. The gene calls are TRBV28 and TRBJ2-3, with D maybe TRBD1 (6 bases). This CDR3 contains 14 residues. Germline V gene sequence: CDR1 MDHEN, CDR2 SYDVKM. V dropped 6 bases and J dropped 4 bases, with 14 bases sitting between them. CDR3 sequence (DNA): TGTGCCAGCAGGCGAACAGGGAATGCAGATACGCAGTATTTT. It specifies CASRRTGNADTQYF.

This clone was seen once. The chain carries TRBV28 and TRBJ1-2, with D possibly matching TRBD1 (6 bases). CDR3 length: 16 amino acids. V shed 5 bases and J shed 4 bases, with 20 bases lying between them. The V gene's germline CDR1 is MDHEN and CDR2 SYDVKM. DNA for the CDR3: TGTGCCAGCAGTGCACCCCCGGGACACCTTTTCTATGGCTACACCTTC. Residues: CASSAPPGHLFYGYTF.

This chain connects TRBV4-1 to TRBJ1-5; D call uncertain. Germline V lookup: CDR1 MGHRA, CDR2 YSYEKL. CDR3 length: 16 residues. V lost 0 bases, J lost 0 bases, and 9 bases lay in between. CDR3 bases: TGCGCCAGCAGCCAAGATCCCCAGAATAGCAATCAGCCCCAGCATTTT. This translates into CASSQDPQNSNQPQHF.

V is TRBV19 and J is TRBJ1-2, with D uncertain. The germline gives CDR1 LNHDA, CDR2 SQIVND (reference sequence). The V gene lost 5 bases and the J gene lost 0 bases, with 10 bases spanning the gap. CDR3 length: 14 amino acids. The CDR3 is CASSSRATNYGYTF. The CDR3 nucleotides read TGTGCCAGTAGTTCGAGGGCGACTAACTATGGCTACACCTTC.

V gene TRBV18 combines with J gene TRBJ1-3; TRBD1 matches 9 bases. The CDR3 contains 15 residues. Losses at the gene ends were 3 bases for V and 4 bases for J; bases not matched to a gene: 4. Germline CDR1 reads KGHSH; CDR2 reads LQKENI. Here the CDR3 DNA reads TGTGCCAGCTCACCCGGACAGGGGTCCGGAAACACCATATATTTT. Translation gives CASSPGQGSGNTIYF.

The gene calls are TRBV2 and TRBJ1-5; maybe TRBD1 (5 bases). Trimming shortened V by 3 bases and J by 0 bases, and 9 bases separated the two germline ends. CDR3 length equals 15 residues. Germline V gene sequence: CDR1 SNHLY, CDR2 FYNNEI. CDR3 in DNA: TGTGCCAGCAGTGAGACAGAGATTAGCAATCAGCCCCAGCATTTT. It yields the protein CASSETEISNQPQHF.

The chain has TRBV24-1 and TRBJ1-2; TRBD1 aligns across 9 bases. The V segment lost 3 bases and the J segment 3 bases; nucleotides outside the gene matches: 4. The CDR3 is 15 amino acids. Germline loops: CDR1 KGHDR, CDR2 SFDVKD. The CDR3 is CATSDPGQGHYGYTF. The CDR3 DNA reads TGTGCCACCAGTGATCCCGGACAGGGGCACTATGGCTACACCTTC.